The clone carrying this T cell receptor (beta chain) occurred a few times. Its target is not known. Germline V lookup: CDR1 DFQATT, CDR2 SNEGSKA (reference sequence). The V gene lost 3 bases and the J gene lost 4 bases, with 13 bases spanning the gap. The CDR3 length is 14 residues. This entry belongs to a study of identical twins. Study-level results: Carriage of fewer insertions was seen in abundant cord blood beta clonotypes, whereas memory repertoires showed none. Out-of-frame alpha sequences that twins shared showed excess low generation probability.

Carrying unique molecular identifiers, the cDNA also gained a universal primer site through template switching. TCRdb processed the 5' RACE reads anew with MiXCR; each CDR3 protein has one entry. The top ten hold about 0.3% of the sample, which has around 1.7 million distinct CDR3 sequences, less than 40% seen once. The source material was cord blood. This rearrangement joins TRBV20-1 to TRBJ2-1; D is unclear. This TCR derives from a newborn girl in good health. The CDR3: CSASFLATYNEQFF. CDR3 in DNA: TGCAGTGCTAGCTTCCTCGCAACATACAATGAGCAGTTCTTC.